Below, one T cell receptor (beta chain) is given with its context. The target of this receptor is not known. No base qualities exist here, and no much larger clone lies one base off it. Healthy HIV-negative adults with no recently reported acute infections or vaccinations were included as donors. Only Caucasian adults living in Nashville, Tennessee, USA were represented among the donors. CD4+ T cells were enriched by magnetic negative selection, after which naive cells were positively selected on CD45RA and the negative fraction was taken as the memory subset. After blood collection by leukapheresis, PBMCs were isolated using Ficoll-Histopaque density gradient centrifugation and then cryopreserved in the vapor phase of liquid nitrogen. Analytical flow cytometry was used to check the purity and quantity of every magnetically sorted T cell population. Genomic DNA was isolated from each sorted fraction and quantified by UV absorbance on a Nanodrop 2000c.

TCR CDR3 regions were amplified from genomic DNA by multiplex PCR using the deep immunoSEQ assay. Extracted genomic DNA from each cell subset was distributed evenly across all wells of several immunoSEQ 96-well plates, and each plate was treated as a replicate. For sorted subsets, each replicate PCR was loaded with approximately 0.2 ug genomic DNA, equivalent to approximately 27,000 T cell genomes. The purified libraries were quantified using a Qubit 3.0 fluorometer, sized with a Bioanalyzer 2100, and then quantified again using the KAPA Library Quantification kit. Every immunoSEQ 96-well plate was sequenced on a separate single-read 150-cycle Illumina NextSeq 550 flow cell. In the paper's pipeline: Because the immunoSEQ output included only junctional sequences and no quality scores, the filtering could not be the same as the filtering used for full-length reads. Sequences were annotated with PyIR, a Python wrapper for IgBLAST v1.9, using IMGT germline references to assign V/J genes and CDR3. Any read was removed if the V/J assignment was weak (E-value above 1e-6), the CDR3 was missing, or the read contained stop codons, out-of-frame junctions, or ambiguous translated residues. V3J clonotypes were defined by identical inferred V gene, J gene, and CDR3 amino acid sequence. Percentage overlap between repertoires was calculated by dividing the number of shared unique clonotypes by the size of the smaller repertoire. Three approaches were used to assess repertoire richness: RTK rarefaction, the Chao1 estimator, and Recon v2.1 estimates of unobserved clonotypes. For all TCRbeta clonotypes obtained by the gDNA method from a handful of donors, generation probabilities were computed with OLGA. In its TCRdb copy, this immuneACCESS table keeps in-frame sequences only and misses some clones. Where compared with another copy, unresolved V genes explain less than half of these, and the others have no known cause. V and J calls and clone size follow that table, whereas D and trimming were derived from the DNA. The sample records roughly 760,000 clones, 74% of which are singletons. The ten largest make up around 1.6% of the sample.

This sample was included in a study of shared clonotypes between healthy human individuals (dated by TCRdb to about 2020). Turning to the overall study: A couple of women and a few men aged 18 to 49 years were included in the cohort. For each donor, three plates each were used for CD4 naive and CD4 memory, two plates were used for CD8 naive, and one plate was used for CD8 memory. To estimate repertoire size and how much clonotype sharing occurs between individuals, the study deeply sequenced the blood TCR repertoires of five healthy adults. To increase sequencing depth and limit assay-specific biases, different laboratories used diverse techniques to prepare libraries and sequence TCR repertoires. Per donor, leukapheresis produced somewhere between about 0.85 and 8.9 billion PBMCs.

General findings and caveats noted by the study authors: Pairwise subsampling indicated that sequencing depth was expected to affect the degree of clonotype sharing among donors. Only blood was sampled, and tissue TCR repertoires likely differ from those in blood. Compared with non-shared clonotypes, the clonotypes found in all four sorted-subset donors had higher generation probabilities. The small number of donors limited the genetic and exposure-history diversity represented. Across a few donors, roughly 5% of naive CD4, approximately 4% of naive CD8, under 2.5% of memory CD4, and approximately 0.42% of memory CD8 clonotypes were shared. Naive subsets generally had larger estimated clonotype richness than memory subsets. Even with the large sequencing depth, rarefaction of the sorted-subset datasets indicated that sequencing was incomplete.

The germline V gene yields SGHNT for CDR1 and YENEEA for CDR2. Unmatched junction bases come to 6, with V trimmed by 3 bases and J by 5 bases. From its cysteine to its phenylalanine, the CDR3 spans 15 amino acids. Just CDR3 DNA is preserved here, 45 bases in frame from base 1. The sequence was collected from a woman aged 30 to 39 in good health. Material for sequencing was memory CD4+ T cells sorted from blood. According to the study, the label for this sample's cell subset or site signals: CD45RA-negative fraction. The chain employs TRBV11-3 and TRBJ2-5, with 10 middle bases fitting TRBD1. CDR3 region: CASSLMTGGSETQYF. The bases are TGTGCCAGCAGCTTGATGACAGGGGGCTCGGAGACCCAGTACTTC.